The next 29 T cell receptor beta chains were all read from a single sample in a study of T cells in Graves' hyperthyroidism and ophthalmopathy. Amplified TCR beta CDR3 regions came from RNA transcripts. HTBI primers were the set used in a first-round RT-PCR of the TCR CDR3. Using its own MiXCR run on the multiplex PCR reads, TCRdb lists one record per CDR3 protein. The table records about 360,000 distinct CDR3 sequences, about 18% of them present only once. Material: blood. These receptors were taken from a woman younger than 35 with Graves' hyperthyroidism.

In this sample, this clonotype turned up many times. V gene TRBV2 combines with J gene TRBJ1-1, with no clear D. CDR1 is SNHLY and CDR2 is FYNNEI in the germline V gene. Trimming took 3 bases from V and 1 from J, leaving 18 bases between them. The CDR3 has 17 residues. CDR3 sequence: CASSESGRRWGNTEAFF. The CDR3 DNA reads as TGTGCCAGCAGTGAGTCCGGCCGTCGCTGGGGGAACACTGAAGCTTTCTTT.

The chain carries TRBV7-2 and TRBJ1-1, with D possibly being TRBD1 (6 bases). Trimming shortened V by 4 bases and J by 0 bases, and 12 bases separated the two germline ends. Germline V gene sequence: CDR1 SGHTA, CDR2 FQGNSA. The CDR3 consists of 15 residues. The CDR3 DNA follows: TGTGCCAGCAGCTCCGGACAGTCTTTGAACACTGAAGCTTTCTTT. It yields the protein CASSSGQSLNTEAFF.

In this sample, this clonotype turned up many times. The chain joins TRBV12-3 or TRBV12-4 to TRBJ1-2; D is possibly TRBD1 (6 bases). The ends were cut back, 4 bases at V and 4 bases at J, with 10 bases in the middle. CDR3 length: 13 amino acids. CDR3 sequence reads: CASSSMDSYGYTF. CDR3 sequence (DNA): TGTGCCAGCAGTTCGATGGACAGCTATGGCTACACCTTC.

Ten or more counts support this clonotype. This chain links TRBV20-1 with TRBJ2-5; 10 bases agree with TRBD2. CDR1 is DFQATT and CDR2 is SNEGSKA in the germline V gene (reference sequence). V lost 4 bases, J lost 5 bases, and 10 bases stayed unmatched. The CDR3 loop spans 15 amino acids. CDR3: CSATHFGTSEETQYF. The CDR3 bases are TGCAGTGCTACCCATTTCGGGACTAGCGAGGAGACCCAGTACTTC.

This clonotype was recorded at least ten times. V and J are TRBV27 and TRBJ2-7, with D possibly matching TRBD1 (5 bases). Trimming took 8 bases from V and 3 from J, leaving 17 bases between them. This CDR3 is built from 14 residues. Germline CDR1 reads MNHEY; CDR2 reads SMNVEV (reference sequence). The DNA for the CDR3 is TGTGCCAGCCGCCGGGCACAGGCACGCTACGAGCAGTACTTC. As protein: CASRRAQARYEQYF.

Written as DNA, the CDR3 is TGTGCCAGCAGCCAAGATCTGTCCAGGGGGACTGAAGCTTTCTTT. It codes for CASSQDLSRGTEAFF. The chain links TRBV3-1 to TRBJ1-1; 7 bases fit TRBD1. This CDR3 is 15 amino acids long. Trimming removed 0 bases from V and 5 bases from J; junction bases left unmatched: 6. Looked up from germline, CDR1 is LGHDT and CDR2 is YNNKEL (reference sequence).

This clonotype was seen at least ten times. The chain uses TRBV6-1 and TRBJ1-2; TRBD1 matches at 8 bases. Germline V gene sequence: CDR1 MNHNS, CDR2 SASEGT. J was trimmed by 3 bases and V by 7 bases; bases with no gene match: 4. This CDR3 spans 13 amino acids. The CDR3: CASKPGGDYGYTF. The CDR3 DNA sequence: TGTGCCAGCAAACCAGGGGGCGACTATGGCTACACCTTC.

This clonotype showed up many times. The CDR3, as DNA: TGTGCCAGCAAACTGGGGCTCAGTTGGTACCAAGAGACCCAGTACTTC. Protein sequence: CASKLGLSWYQETQYF. V and J are TRBV6-2 or TRBV6-3 and TRBJ2-5, with D perhaps matching TRBD1 (5 bases). CDR3 length equals 16 residues. Germline values: CDR1 MNHEY, CDR2 SVGEGT. With 7 bases removed from V and 0 bases from J, the gap between germline ends came to 18 bases.

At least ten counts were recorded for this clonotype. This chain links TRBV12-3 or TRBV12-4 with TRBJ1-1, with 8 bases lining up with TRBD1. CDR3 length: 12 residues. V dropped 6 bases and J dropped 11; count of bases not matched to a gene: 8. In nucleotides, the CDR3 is TGTGCCAGCAGCAAAGCAGGGGGCAGTGCTTTCTTT. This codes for CASSKAGGSAFF.

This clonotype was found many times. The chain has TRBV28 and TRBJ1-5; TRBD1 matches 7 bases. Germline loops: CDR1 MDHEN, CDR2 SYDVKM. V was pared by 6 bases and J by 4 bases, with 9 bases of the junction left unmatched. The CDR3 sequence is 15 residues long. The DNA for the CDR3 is TGTGCCAGCAGCCTGACCCCAGGGGGGAATCAGCCCCAGCATTTT. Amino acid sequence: CASSLTPGGNQPQHF.

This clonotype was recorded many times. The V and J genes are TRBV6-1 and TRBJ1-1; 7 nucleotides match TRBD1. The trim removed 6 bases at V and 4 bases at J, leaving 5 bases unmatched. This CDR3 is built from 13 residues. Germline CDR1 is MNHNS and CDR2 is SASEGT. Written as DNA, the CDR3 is TGTGCCAGCAGACAGGGACAGCTCACTGAAGCTTTCTTT. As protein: CASRQGQLTEAFF.

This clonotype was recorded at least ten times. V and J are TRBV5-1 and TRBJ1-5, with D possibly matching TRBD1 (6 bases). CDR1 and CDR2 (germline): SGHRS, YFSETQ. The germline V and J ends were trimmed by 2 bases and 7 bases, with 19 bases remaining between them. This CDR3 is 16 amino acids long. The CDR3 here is CASSLPRGGGRQPQHF. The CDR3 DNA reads TGCGCCAGCAGCTTACCCCGGGGTGGGGGCAGGCAGCCCCAGCATTTT.

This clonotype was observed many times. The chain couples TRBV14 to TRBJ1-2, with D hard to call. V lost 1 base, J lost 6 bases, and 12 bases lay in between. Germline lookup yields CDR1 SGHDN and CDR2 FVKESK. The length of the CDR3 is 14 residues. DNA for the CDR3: TGTGCCAGCAGCCAAGGATCTCTGCGACATGGCTACACCTTC. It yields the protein CASSQGSLRHGYTF.

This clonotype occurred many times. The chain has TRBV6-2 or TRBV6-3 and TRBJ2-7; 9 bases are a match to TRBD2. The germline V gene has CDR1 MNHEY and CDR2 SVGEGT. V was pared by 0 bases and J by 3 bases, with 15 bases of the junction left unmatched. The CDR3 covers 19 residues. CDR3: CASSYSTRKRGVPRYEQYF. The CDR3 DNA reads TGTGCCAGCAGTTACTCGACGAGGAAGCGGGGGGTCCCTCGCTACGAGCAGTACTTC.

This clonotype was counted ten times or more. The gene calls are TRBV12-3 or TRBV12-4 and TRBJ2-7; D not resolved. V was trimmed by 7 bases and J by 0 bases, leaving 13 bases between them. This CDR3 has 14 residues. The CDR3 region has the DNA TGTGCCAGCATGGAATCTGCCCTCTCCTACGAGCAGTACTTC. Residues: CASMESALSYEQYF.

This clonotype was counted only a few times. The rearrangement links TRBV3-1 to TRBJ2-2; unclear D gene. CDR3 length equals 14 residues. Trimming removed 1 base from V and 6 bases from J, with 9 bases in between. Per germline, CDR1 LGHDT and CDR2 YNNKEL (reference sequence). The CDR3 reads CASSQGYAAGELFF. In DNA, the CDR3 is TGTGCCAGCAGCCAAGGATACGCGGCCGGGGAGCTGTTTTTT.

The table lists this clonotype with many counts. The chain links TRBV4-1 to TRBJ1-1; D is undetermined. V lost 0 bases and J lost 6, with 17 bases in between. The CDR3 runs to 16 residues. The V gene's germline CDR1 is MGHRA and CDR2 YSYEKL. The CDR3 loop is CASSQDRFYVNAEAFF. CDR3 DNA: TGCGCCAGCAGCCAAGATAGGTTTTATGTTAACGCTGAAGCTTTCTTT.

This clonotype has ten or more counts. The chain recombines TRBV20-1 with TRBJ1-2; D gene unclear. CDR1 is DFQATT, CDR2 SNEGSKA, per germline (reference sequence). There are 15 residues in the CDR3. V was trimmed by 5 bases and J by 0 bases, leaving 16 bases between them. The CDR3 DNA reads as TGCAGTGCTGCCCCCTACAAGTTAGCTAACTATGGCTACACCTTC. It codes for CSAAPYKLANYGYTF.

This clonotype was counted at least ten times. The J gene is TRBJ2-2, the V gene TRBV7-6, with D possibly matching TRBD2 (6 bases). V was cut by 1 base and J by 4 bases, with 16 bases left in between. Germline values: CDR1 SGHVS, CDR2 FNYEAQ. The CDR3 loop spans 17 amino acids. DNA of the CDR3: TGTGCCAGCAGCTTAGTCCACAGGAGGGCGGTCACCGGGGAGCTGTTTTTT. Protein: CASSLVHRRAVTGELFF.

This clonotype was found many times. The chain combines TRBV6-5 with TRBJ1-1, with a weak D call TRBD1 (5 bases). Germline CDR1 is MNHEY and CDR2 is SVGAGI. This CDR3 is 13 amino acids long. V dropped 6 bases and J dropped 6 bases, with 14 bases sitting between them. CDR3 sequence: CASRRRDLSEAFF. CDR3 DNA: TGTGCCAGCAGGCGTCGGGACCTCTCTGAAGCTTTCTTT.

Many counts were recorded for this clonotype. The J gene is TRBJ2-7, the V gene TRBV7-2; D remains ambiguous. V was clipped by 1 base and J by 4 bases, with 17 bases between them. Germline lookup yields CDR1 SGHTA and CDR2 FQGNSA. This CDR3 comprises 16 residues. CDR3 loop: CASSLGDWYGVYEQYF. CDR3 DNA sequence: TGTGCCAGCAGCTTAGGGGATTGGTACGGTGTGTACGAGCAGTACTTC.

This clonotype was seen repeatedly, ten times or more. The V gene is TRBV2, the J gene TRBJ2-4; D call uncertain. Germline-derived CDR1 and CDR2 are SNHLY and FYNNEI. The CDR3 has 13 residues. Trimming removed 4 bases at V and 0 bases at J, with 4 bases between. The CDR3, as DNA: TGTGCCAGCAGTGGGACAGCCAAAAACATTCAGTACTTC. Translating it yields CASSGTAKNIQYF. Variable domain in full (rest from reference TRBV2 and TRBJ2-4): EPEVTQTPSHQVTQMGQEVILRCVPISNHLYFYWYRQILGQKVEFLVSFYNNEISEKSEIFDDQFSVERPDGSNFTLKIRSTKLEDSAMYFCASSGTAKNIQYFGAGTRLSVL.

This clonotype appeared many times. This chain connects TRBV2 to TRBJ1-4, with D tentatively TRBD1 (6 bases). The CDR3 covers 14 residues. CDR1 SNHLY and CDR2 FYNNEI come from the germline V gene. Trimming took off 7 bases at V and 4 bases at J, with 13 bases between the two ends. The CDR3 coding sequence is TGTGCCAGCACTTCCGGGACAAGTAATGAAAAACTGTTTTTT. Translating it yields CASTSGTSNEKLFF.

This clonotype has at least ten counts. CDR3 residues: CSVIRGFAEAFF. The CDR3 DNA is TGCAGCGTGATCCGGGGGTTTGCTGAAGCTTTCTTT. The rearrangement links TRBV29-1 to TRBJ1-1; possibly TRBD1 for D (5 bases). With 6 bases removed from V and 6 bases from J, the gap between germline ends came to 14 bases. The CDR3 totals 12 residues. Germline CDR1 and CDR2: SQVTM and ANQGSEA.

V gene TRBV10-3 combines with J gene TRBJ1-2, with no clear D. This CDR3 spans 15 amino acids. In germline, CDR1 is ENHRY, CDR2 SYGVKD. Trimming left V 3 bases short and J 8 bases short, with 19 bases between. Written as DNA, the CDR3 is TGTGCCATCAGTGACATTTTAGGGCCGGAGGGAGGCTACACCTTC. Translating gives CAISDILGPEGGYTF.

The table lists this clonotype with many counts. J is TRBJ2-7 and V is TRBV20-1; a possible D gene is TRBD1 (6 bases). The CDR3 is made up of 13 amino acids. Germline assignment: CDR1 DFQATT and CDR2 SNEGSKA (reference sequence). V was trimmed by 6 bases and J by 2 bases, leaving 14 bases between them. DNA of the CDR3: TGCAGTGCCACCCGGGACAAGACCTACGAGCAGTACTTC. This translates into CSATRDKTYEQYF.

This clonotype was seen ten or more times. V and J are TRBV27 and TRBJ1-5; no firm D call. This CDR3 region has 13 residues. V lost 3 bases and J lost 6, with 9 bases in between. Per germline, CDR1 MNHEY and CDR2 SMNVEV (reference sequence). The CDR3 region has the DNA TGTGCCAGCAGTTTCCAGGTACGTCAGCCCCAGCATTTT. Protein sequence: CASSFQVRQPQHF.

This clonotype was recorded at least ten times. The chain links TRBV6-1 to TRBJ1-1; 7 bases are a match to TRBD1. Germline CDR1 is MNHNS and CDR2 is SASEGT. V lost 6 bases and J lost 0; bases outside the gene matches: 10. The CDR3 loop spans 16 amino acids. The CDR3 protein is CASSSAGGFLNTEAFF. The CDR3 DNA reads TGTGCCAGCAGCTCAGCAGGGGGGTTCCTGAACACTGAAGCTTTCTTT.

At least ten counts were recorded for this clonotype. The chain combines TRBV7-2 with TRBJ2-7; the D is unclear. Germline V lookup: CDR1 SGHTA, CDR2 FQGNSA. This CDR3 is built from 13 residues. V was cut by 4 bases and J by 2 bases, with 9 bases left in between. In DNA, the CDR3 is TGTGCCAGCAGCTCCTTCGGCCCCTACGAGCAGTACTTC. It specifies CASSSFGPYEQYF. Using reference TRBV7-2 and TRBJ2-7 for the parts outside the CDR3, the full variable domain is GAGVSQSPSNKVTEKGKDVELRCDPISGHTALYWYRQSLGQGLEFLIYFQGNSAPDKSGLPSDRFSAERTGGSVSTLTIQRTQQEDSAVYLCASSSFGPYEQYFGPGTRLTVT.